The next 5 T cell receptor beta chains were all read from a single sample in a study of blood T cell repertoires in COVID-19 (dated by TCRdb to 2020 to 2022). The protocol used for the library was the immunoSEQ multiplex PCR assay. TCRdb limited this immuneACCESS table to in-frame rearrangements with V and J called. A share of clones is missing; checked studies link under half to unresolved V genes, and the rest is unexplained. The sample table holds roughly 290,000 clones, of which approximately 85% were seen once. The ten largest clones capture roughly 4.3% of the sample. Sequencing used PBMCs or T cells enriched from blood (not recorded which). Receptors were obtained from a woman aged 25 to 39 who had recovered from COVID-19.

The chain has TRBV5-4 and TRBJ2-1; D is unclear. The CDR3 length is 15 residues. With 2 bases removed from V and 0 bases from J, the gap between germline ends came to 9 bases. Germline values: CDR1 SGHNT, CDR2 YYREEE (reference sequence). The CDR3 DNA reads as TGTGCCAGCAGCTTCGAGGTTCCCTCCTACAATGAGCAGTTCTTC. Residues: CASSFEVPSYNEQFF. The full variable domain, in which reference TRBV5-4 and TRBJ2-1 provide the parts outside the CDR3, is ETGVTQSPTHLIKTRGQQVTLRCSSQSGHNTVSWYQQALGQGPQFIFQYYREEENGRGNFPPRFSGLQFPNYSSELNVNALELDDSALYLCASSFEVPSYNEQFFGPGTRLTVL.

This clone appeared a single time. This chain links TRBV14 with TRBJ2-7, with TRBD2 matching 14 bases. The CDR3 covers 21 residues. The germline V gene encodes CDR1 SGHDN and CDR2 FVKESK. V was clipped by 1 base and J by 4 bases; unmatched bases: 18. CDR3 coding DNA: TGTGCCAGCAGCCAAGTGCTAAGTCCCGGGACTAGCGGGAGTCATAGGTACGAGCAGTACTTC. Protein: CASSQVLSPGTSGSHRYEQYF.

V and J are TRBV28 and TRBJ2-5; a weak D match, TRBD2 (6 bases). Trimming cost V 4 bases and J 2 bases, with 17 bases left between them. The CDR3 is 16 residues long. The germline gives CDR1 MDHEN, CDR2 SYDVKM. CDR3 loop: CASSSTPGTFQETQYF. The CDR3 nucleotides read TGTGCCAGCAGTTCCACTCCCGGGACTTTTCAAGAGACCCAGTACTTC. Full variable domain (rest looked up from reference TRBV28 and TRBJ2-5): DVKVTQSSRYLVKRTGEKVFLECVQDMDHENMFWYRQDPGLGLRLIYFSYDVKMKEKGDIPEGYSVSREKKERFSLILESASTNQTSMYLCASSSTPGTFQETQYFGPGTRLLVL.

This clone has just one count. One end of the junction does not line up with germline, which may come from a read error. The chain is built from TRBV28 and TRBJ1-5; D unclear. The CDR3 consists of 15 residues. Germline V gives CDR1 MDHEN, CDR2 SYDVKM. The CDR3 is CVSSLSGYSNQPQHF. CDR3 coding DNA: TGTGTCAGCAGTTTAAGCGGATATAGCAATCAGCCCCAGCATTTT.

This clone was recorded only once. The CDR3 spells CASRPTQGQGSFTEAFF. The CDR3 DNA is TGCGCCAGCAGACCTACTCAAGGACAGGGTAGTTTCACTGAAGCTTTCTTT. The J gene is TRBJ1-1, the V gene TRBV4-1, with 8 bases identical to TRBD1. The germline V gene encodes CDR1 MGHRA and CDR2 YSYEKL. The ends lost 6 bases at V and 4 bases at J; junction bases unmatched: 16. The CDR3 runs to 17 residues.